The 4 T cell receptor beta chains reported below all come from one sample, sequenced in a study of T cells in tuberculosis. After thawing and overnight rest, PBMC were stained with GMM-loaded CD1B tetramer, viability dye and anti-CD3 for sorting. CD1B tetramers were loaded with Rhodococcus equi-derived C32 glucose monomycolate. Sequenced by immunoSEQ multiplex PCR; TCRdb stores in-frame clones only, minus some. The table has more than 70,000 clones, roughly 93% seen once; the top ten hold about 1.9%. The specimen was CD1b-GMM tetramer-negative cells sorted from PBMCs. Source of these receptors: an adult woman with latent tuberculosis.

This sequence joins TRBV5-1 and TRBJ2-5; 7 bases are shared with TRBD1. The J call may be in error: the DNA end matches TRBJ2-7 better. CDR1 and CDR2 (germline): SGHRS, YFSETQ. CDR3 length: 14 residues. This CDR3 reads CASSATGPPYEQYF. The CDR3 nucleotides are TGCGCCAGCAGCGCGACAGGGCCCCCCTACGAGCAGTACTTC.

CDR3 nucleotide sequence: TGTGCCAGCAGCTTACAACCTTGGACTAGCGGGGGGAAAGAGACCCAGTACTTC. It translates to CASSLQPWTSGGKETQYF. The chain links TRBV7-3 to TRBJ2-5; TRBD2 aligns across 14 bases. Germline values: CDR1 SGHTA, CDR2 FQGTGA. The CDR3 is made up of 18 amino acids. Losses at the gene ends were 2 bases for V and 3 bases for J; bases not matched to a gene: 8.

V and J are TRBV4-3 and TRBJ2-2; 7 nucleotides agree with TRBD1. The trim removed 0 bases at V and 6 bases at J, leaving 1 base unmatched. Per germline, CDR1 LGHNA and CDR2 YSLEER. CDR3 length: 14 residues. The CDR3 protein is CASSQDRGPGELFF. The DNA for the CDR3 is TGCGCCAGCAGCCAAGATAGGGGGCCCGGGGAGCTGTTTTTT.

CDR3 residues: CASSRVIDTGELFF. DNA of the CDR3: TGTGCCAGCAGCCGGGTAATCGACACCGGGGAGCTGTTTTTT. This chain uses TRBV6-1 with TRBJ2-2; D is undetermined. Trimming shortened V by 6 bases and J by 3 bases, and 11 bases separated the two germline ends. This CDR3 has 14 amino acids. CDR1 and CDR2 (germline): MNHNS, SASEGT.